This passage covers 25 T cell receptor beta chains from one sample sequenced in a study of T-cell reconstitution after alpha-beta-depleted transplantation in children (dated by TCRdb to the mid-2010s). Library preparation used PCR. Sequencing was performed on an Illumina HiSeq 2500. To normalize quantification of the TCRbeta repertoire, the TCR libraries were built with molecular barcoding that relied on unique molecular identifiers. The public sequencing data were trimmed at Q25 with fastp and processed into clonotypes with MiXCR by TCRdb, which kept only in-frame beta chains. Each entry is one CDR3 protein sequence, shown with its most common DNA and genes. Within this sample are about 460,000 distinct CDR3 sequences, with approximately 10% of them counted one time only. The leading ten clones occupy approximately 15% of the sample. The treatment or condition label, as the study defines it: allogeneic hematopoietic cell transplantation with graft depleted of TCRalphabeta T cells and CD19 B cells.

Sequenced here: PBMCs, mostly from graft donor cells, sampled 180 days after TCRalphabeta/CD19-depleted stem cell transplant. These receptors were obtained from a female patient aged 2 to 10 who had a stem cell transplant for aplastic anemia, so the T cells may come from the graft donor.

Written as DNA, the CDR3 is TGTGCCAGCAGTAGGACAGGGGGTCGGACGGATGGCTACACCTTC. It encodes CASSRTGGRTDGYTF. The chain combines TRBV3-1 with TRBJ1-2, with TRBD1 identical over 10 bases. Germline lookup yields CDR1 LGHDT and CDR2 YNNKEL (reference sequence). With V trimmed by 6 bases and J by 6 bases, 10 bases remained unmatched. The CDR3 runs to 15 residues.

The rearrangement joins TRBV2 to TRBJ1-1; 7 nucleotides line up with TRBD1. CDR1 is SNHLY and CDR2 is FYNNEI in the germline V gene. This CDR3 is built from 14 residues. Trimming took 11 bases from V and 4 from J; bases not matched to a gene: 13. CDR3 sequence reads: CAGFTDRAGTEAFF. CDR3 DNA sequence: TGTGCCGGCTTTACCGACAGGGCTGGCACTGAAGCTTTCTTT.

This clonotype was picked up a small number of times. The chain combines TRBV7-2 with TRBJ1-3; D gene uncertain. V lost 5 bases, J lost 0 bases, and 8 bases lay in between. This CDR3 contains 14 residues. Germline V gene data show CDR1 as SGHTA and CDR2 as FQGNSA. In nucleotides, the CDR3 is TGTGCCAGCAGCGGGCTCAGCTCTGGAAACACCATATATTTT. Its protein is CASSGLSSGNTIYF. The whole variable domain, remainder taken from reference TRBV7-2 and TRBJ1-3, is GAGVSQSPSNKVTEKGKDVELRCDPISGHTALYWYRQSLGQGLEFLIYFQGNSAPDKSGLPSDRFSAERTGGSVSTLTIQRTQQEDSAVYLCASSGLSSGNTIYFGEGSWLTVV.

This clonotype was observed a few times. The chain couples TRBV12-3 or TRBV12-4 to TRBJ1-3; the match to TRBD1 covers 7 bases. The CDR3 has 14 residues. J lost 2 bases, V lost 5 bases, and 3 bases had no gene match. Here the CDR3 reads CASSTDRAGNTIYF. The CDR3 DNA sequence: TGTGCCAGCAGTACCGACAGGGCTGGAAACACCATATATTTT.

This clonotype was seen more than once but under ten times. The chain links TRBV5-1 to TRBJ2-1, with 8 nucleotides matching TRBD2. Germline V gene lookup returns CDR1 SGHRS and CDR2 YFSETQ. Trimming removed 0 bases from V and 7 bases from J; junction bases left unmatched: 12. The CDR3 is 17 amino acids. The chain's CDR3 is CASSLAGAGVWINEQFF. The DNA for the CDR3 is TGCGCCAGCAGCTTGGCCGGAGCGGGGGTTTGGATTAATGAGCAGTTCTTC.

Only a few counts were recorded for this clonotype. The chain employs TRBV7-2 and TRBJ2-7, with TRBD1 identical over 11 bases. This CDR3 comprises 15 residues. Germline V gene lookup returns CDR1 SGHTA and CDR2 FQGNSA. The ends lost 5 bases at V and 4 bases at J; junction bases unmatched: 7. CDR3 in amino acids: CASSRWTGGVYEQYF. CDR3 nucleotides: TGTGCCAGCAGCCGATGGACAGGGGGCGTGTACGAGCAGTACTTC.

This clonotype was counted at least ten times. The chain joins TRBV12-3 or TRBV12-4 to TRBJ2-1; 7 bases are shared with TRBD1. V was pared by 5 bases and J by 10 bases, with 14 bases of the junction left unmatched. The CDR3 has 15 amino acids. The CDR3 nucleotides are TGTGCCAGCAGTCCGCAGCCCGGGACAGTCGGGGAGCAGTTCTTC. This codes for CASSPQPGTVGEQFF.

The rearrangement links TRBV6-5 to TRBJ1-3; possibly TRBD1 for D (6 bases). Germline CDR1 reads MNHEY; CDR2 reads SVGAGI. The CDR3 is made up of 14 amino acids. Trimming removed 8 bases from V and 0 bases from J, with 11 bases in between. CDR3 DNA: TGTGCCAGCCGTAACAGGGCCTCTGGAAACACCATATATTTT. Translated, it gives CASRNRASGNTIYF.

The chain has TRBV21-1 and TRBJ2-1. TRBV21-1 is reported as a pseudogene. The CDR3 runs 10 residues. The CDR3 DNA sequence: TGTGCCGCTATGGGGAATGAGCAGTTCTTC. This encodes CAAMGNEQFF.

The table lists this clonotype with many counts. The rearrangement uses TRBV7-9 and TRBJ1-1; TRBD1 might be the D (6 bases). Germline CDR1 reads SEHNR; CDR2 reads FQNEAQ (reference sequence). The CDR3 length is 12 residues. V gave up 3 bases and J gave up 8 bases, with 10 bases separating them. CDR3 region: CASSLGQGEAFF. CDR3 nucleotides: TGTGCCAGCAGCTTGGGGCAGGGGGAAGCTTTCTTT.

The CDR3 is CASSLARDSNSPLHF. The CDR3, as DNA: TGCGCCAGCAGCTTGGCCCGGGACAGTAATTCACCCCTCCACTTT. This chain uses TRBV5-1 with TRBJ1-6; TRBD1 agrees at 7 bases. The length of the CDR3 is 15 residues. Germline V gene lookup returns CDR1 SGHRS and CDR2 YFSETQ. The J segment lost 6 bases and the V segment lost 0 bases, leaving 3 bases of the junction unmatched.

In this sample, this clonotype turned up many times. The chain links TRBV29-1 to TRBJ2-5; D is undetermined. Germline V gene lookup returns CDR1 SQVTM and CDR2 ANQGSEA. This CDR3 has 14 amino acids. V dropped 4 bases and J dropped 0 bases, with 12 bases sitting between them. DNA for the CDR3: TGCAGCGTTGGACGAGGACCGTACCAAGAGACCCAGTACTTC. This translates into CSVGRGPYQETQYF.

This clonotype showed up just a few times. This sequence joins TRBV6-5 and TRBJ2-7; D is unclear. The CDR3 is 15 residues long. Trimming took 1 base from V and 1 from J, leaving 11 bases between them. Germline CDR1 and CDR2: MNHEY and SVGAGI. This CDR3 reads CASSYWVDGSYEQYF. CDR3 sequence (DNA): TGTGCCAGCAGTTACTGGGTGGACGGTTCCTACGAGCAGTACTTC.

This clonotype was seen more than once but under ten times. The J gene is TRBJ2-7, the V gene TRBV20-1; 9 bases match TRBD2. The junction had 6 bases not matched to a gene; V was cut back by 0 bases and J by 6 bases. Germline CDR1 is DFQATT and CDR2 is SNEGSKA (reference sequence). CDR3 length equals 14 residues. DNA of the CDR3: TGCAGTGCTAGAGATTTAGCGGGAGCTCGCGAGCAGTACGTC. It codes for CSARDLAGAREQYV.

This clonotype was found a few times. V gene TRBV19 combines with J gene TRBJ2-3; 8 bases line up with TRBD2. The CDR3 is 18 residues long. The junction had 9 bases not matched to a gene; V was cut back by 0 bases and J by 1 base. The germline CDR1 and CDR2 sequences are LNHDA and SQIVND (reference sequence). CDR3 DNA sequence: TGTGCCAGTAGTATAGATGTGGGACCAGCGGGAGGCACAGATACGCAGTATTTT. Translation: CASSIDVGPAGGTDTQYF. Supplemented by reference TRBV19 and TRBJ2-3, the full variable domain reads DGGITQSPKYLFRKEGQNVTLSCEQNLNHDAMYWYRQDPGQGLRLIYYSQIVNDFQKGDIAEGYSVSREKKESFPLTVTSAQKNPTAFYLCASSIDVGPAGGTDTQYFGPGTRLTVL.

The chain is built from TRBV28 and TRBJ2-3; 8 bases agree with TRBD2. The CDR3 runs to 17 residues. Germline V gene sequence: CDR1 MDHEN, CDR2 SYDVKM. J gave up 2 bases and V 6 bases, and 13 bases lay outside the gene matches. CDR3: CASSLMLPAGATDTQYF. The CDR3 nucleotides are TGTGCCAGCAGCCTTATGCTCCCAGCGGGGGCCACAGATACGCAGTATTTT.

V and J are TRBV4-1 and TRBJ2-7; D is ambiguous. Germline values: CDR1 MGHRA, CDR2 YSYEKL. The CDR3 runs to 13 residues. The V end was cut by 1 base, the J end by 7 bases, with 11 bases between. Written as DNA, the CDR3 is TGCGCCAGCAGCCAAGTTCCCGGCCAAGAGCAGTACGTC. As protein: CASSQVPGQEQYV.

The chain has TRBV6-2 or TRBV6-3 and TRBJ2-7; 8 nucleotides match TRBD1. The CDR3 runs 15 residues. Germline V gene lookup returns CDR1 MNHEY and CDR2 SVGEGT. Trimming cost V 5 bases and J 3 bases; bases outside gene matches: 9. CDR3 in amino acids: CASSAGQGTFYEQYV. Here the CDR3 DNA reads TGTGCCAGCAGTGCCGGACAGGGTACATTCTACGAGCAGTACGTC.

The sample holds a few counts of this clonotype. The chain joins TRBV28 to TRBJ2-7, with 10 bases aligning to TRBD1. Germline assignment: CDR1 MDHEN and CDR2 SYDVKM. The CDR3 loop spans 15 amino acids. Trimming removed 6 bases from V and 6 bases from J; junction bases left unmatched: 11. The CDR3 DNA follows: TGTGCCAGCAGGGGTACCGGGACAGGGGAGTCCGAGCAGTACTTC. Protein product: CASRGTGTGESEQYF.

In this sample, this clonotype turned up a few times. The chain joins TRBV7-6 to TRBJ1-1; TRBD1 matches 11 bases. The V gene's germline CDR1 is SGHVS and CDR2 FNYEAQ. V shed 5 bases, J shed 0 bases, and the junction held 5 bases outside the gene matches. This CDR3 region has 16 residues. The CDR3 region has the DNA TGTGCCAGCAGCGAGGGGACAGGGGGGATGAACACTGAAGCTTTCTTT. This translates into CASSEGTGGMNTEAFF.

The V gene is TRBV20-1, the J gene TRBJ2-7; no firm D call. Germline V gene lookup returns CDR1 DFQATT and CDR2 SNEGSKA (reference sequence). The CDR3 is 12 residues long. This CDR3 reads CSARGSSPEQYV. Here the CDR3 DNA reads TGCAGTGCCAGAGGCTCGTCCCCCGAGCAGTACGTC.

J is TRBJ2-7 and V is TRBV28; D is unresolved. V shed 3 bases and J shed 0 bases, with 15 bases lying between them. Per the germline V gene, CDR1 is MDHEN and CDR2 is SYDVKM. The CDR3 extends over 16 amino acids. CDR3 sequence reads: CASSFKIYSFSYEQYF. Here the CDR3 DNA reads TGTGCCAGCAGTTTTAAGATTTACAGCTTCTCCTACGAGCAGTACTTC. Full variable domain (outside the CDR3, taken from reference TRBV28 and TRBJ2-7): DVKVTQSSRYLVKRTGEKVFLECVQDMDHENMFWYRQDPGLGLRLIYFSYDVKMKEKGDIPEGYSVSREKKERFSLILESASTNQTSMYLCASSFKIYSFSYEQYFGPGTRLTVT.

There are a few counts of this clonotype. The chain is built from TRBV9 and TRBJ2-6, with D tentatively TRBD1 or TRBD2 (5 bases each). V was trimmed by 1 base and J by 0 bases, leaving 17 bases between them. The CDR3 spans 19 residues. Germline V gene data show CDR1 as SGDLS and CDR2 as YYNGEE. CDR3 in amino acids: CASSVSVKGRSSGANVLTF. In DNA, the CDR3 is TGTGCCAGCAGCGTATCAGTGAAGGGACGAAGCTCTGGGGCCAACGTCCTGACTTTC. Full variable domain (rest looked up from reference TRBV9 and TRBJ2-6): DSGVTQTPKHLITATGQRVTLRCSPRSGDLSVYWYQQSLDQGLQFLIQYYNGEERAKGNILERFSAQQFPDLHSELNLSSLELGDSALYFCASSVSVKGRSSGANVLTFGAGSRLTVL.

The chain has TRBV18 and TRBJ1-2; D gene unclear. Germline CDR1 reads KGHSH; CDR2 reads LQKENI. V lost 3 bases to trimming and J lost 7 bases, with 9 bases between them. This CDR3 spans 12 amino acids. This chain's CDR3 is CASSPDILGYTF. The CDR3 nucleotides are TGTGCCAGCTCACCCGACATACTTGGCTACACCTTC.

This clonotype was seen a few times. The V gene is TRBV7-3, the J gene TRBJ2-1; 10 nucleotides agree with TRBD2. The CDR3 totals 15 residues. Unmatched junction bases numbered 5, after V lost 5 bases and J lost 4 bases. Germline V gives CDR1 SGHTA, CDR2 FQGTGA. The DNA of the CDR3 is TGTGCCAGCAGCCCGACTAGCGGGTTTTACAATGAGCAGTTCTTC. It encodes CASSPTSGFYNEQFF.